This T cell receptor (beta chain) was obtained from a study of Ad26.COV2.S vaccination and SARS-CoV-2 variants. For the study at large: A participant enrolled in the COV1001 Ad26.COV2.S trial arm provided the sample.

Assay: immunoSEQ multiplex PCR; the TCRdb copy retains only in-frame clones and omits some. The sample lists approximately 400,000 clones, approximately 84% occurring once. Notes on this clone: The antigen is unknown.

V lost 6 bases and J 5 bases, leaving 11 bases between the germline ends. Germline CDR1 is KGHSH and CDR2 is LQKENI. There are 13 residues in the CDR3. The study's findings and limits: Vaccinees and placebo recipients showed similar non-spike TCR breadth. TCR breadth and depth analyses may have underestimated total T cell responses.

The treatment: roughly 19 received Ad26.COV2.S at low or high dose, single or two shots; about 5 received placebo; per-sample allocation not given. Repertoires come from day 63 after the first vaccine or placebo injection. Immunization relied on an Ad26 vector, which expressed Wuhan-strain SARS-CoV-2 spike. This TCR came from a person between 18 and 65 years old who received the Ad26.COV2.S COVID-19 vaccine or a placebo. This material consisted of peripheral blood, taken in a trial of Ad26.COV2.S vaccine versus placebo. The chain carries TRBV18 and TRBJ2-1, with TRBD1 as a possible D gene (6 bases). In DNA form, the CDR3 reads TGTGCCAGCTCCCAACAGGGTAACAATGAGCAGTTCTTC. As protein: CASSQQGNNEQFF.